This T cell receptor beta chain was recorded in a study of cytomegalovirus exposure and HLA in healthy donors. V lost 0 bases and J 8 bases, leaving 17 bases between the germline ends. This CDR3 region has 16 residues. Germline V CDR1 and CDR2: KGHSH, LQKENI. This clone has more than one count but fewer than ten. The PCR had 60 Vbeta and 13 Jbeta primers. Sequenced by immunoSEQ multiplex PCR; TCRdb stores in-frame clones only, minus some. Of some 120,000 clones listed, less than 80% are singletons. The sequencing sample was made of PBMCs. This rearrangement joins TRBV18 to TRBJ1-3; the D is unclear. The receptor's source is a man aged 35-49 years in good health and CMV-seropositive. The CDR3 sequence is CASSPPNGILRDTIYF. The DNA for the CDR3 is TGTGCCAGCTCACCACCCAACGGGATCTTGAGGGACACCATATATTTT.